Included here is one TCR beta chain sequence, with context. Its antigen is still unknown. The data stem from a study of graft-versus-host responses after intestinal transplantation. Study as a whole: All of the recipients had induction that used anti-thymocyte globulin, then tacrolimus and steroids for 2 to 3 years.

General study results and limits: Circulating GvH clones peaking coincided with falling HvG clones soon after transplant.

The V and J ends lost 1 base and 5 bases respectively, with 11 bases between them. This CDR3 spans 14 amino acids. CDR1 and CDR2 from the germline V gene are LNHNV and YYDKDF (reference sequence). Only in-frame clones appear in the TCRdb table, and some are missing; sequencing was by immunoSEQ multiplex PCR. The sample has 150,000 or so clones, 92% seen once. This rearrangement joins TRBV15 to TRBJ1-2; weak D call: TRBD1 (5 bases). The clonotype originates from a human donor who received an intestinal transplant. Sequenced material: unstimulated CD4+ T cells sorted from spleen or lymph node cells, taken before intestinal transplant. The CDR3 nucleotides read TGTGCCACCAGCAGAGGGCAGGGACTTTATGGCTACACCTTC. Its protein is CATSRGQGLYGYTF.